This T cell receptor (beta chain) was retrieved from a study of STAT5B mutations in CD4+ large granular lymphocyte leukemia. Trimming cost V 5 bases and J 9 bases, with 17 bases left between them. This CDR3 spans 14 amino acids. The germline CDR1 and CDR2 sequences are SGHTA and FQGNSA. Assay used: immunoSEQ multiplex PCR; TCRdb lists only in-frame clones, some missing. Of about 36,000 clones listed, more than 70% are singletons. Source material: CD4+ T cells from blood buffy coats. The V and J genes are TRBV7-2 and TRBJ2-4; a possible D gene is TRBD2 (6 bases). The TCR originated in a human donor in good health. CDR3 DNA sequence: TGTGCCAGCAGCCATCGACGACTAGTCGGCATTCAGTACTTC. Amino acid sequence: CASSHRRLVGIQYF.